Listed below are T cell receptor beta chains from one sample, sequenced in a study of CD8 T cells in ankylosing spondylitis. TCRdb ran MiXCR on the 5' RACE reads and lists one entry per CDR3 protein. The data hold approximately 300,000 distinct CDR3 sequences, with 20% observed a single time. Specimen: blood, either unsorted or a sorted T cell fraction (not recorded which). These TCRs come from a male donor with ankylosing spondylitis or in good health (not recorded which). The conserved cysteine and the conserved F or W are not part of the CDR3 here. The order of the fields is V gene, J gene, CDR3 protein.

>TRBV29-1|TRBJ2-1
SGQAAGGSYNEQF
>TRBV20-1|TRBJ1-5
CFWGQGAIGGNQPQH
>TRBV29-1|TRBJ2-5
SAGSWTGGHRETQY
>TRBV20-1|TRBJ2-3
SARDASVDTQY
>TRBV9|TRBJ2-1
ASSARERASSYNEQF
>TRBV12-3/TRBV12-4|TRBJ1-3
ASTPGLGNTIY
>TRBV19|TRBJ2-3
ASSIARTDTQY
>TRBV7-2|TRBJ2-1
ASSLGLYNEQF
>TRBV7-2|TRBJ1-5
ASSFGDYSNQPQH
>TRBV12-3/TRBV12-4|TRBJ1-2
ASTLTGQKNYGYT
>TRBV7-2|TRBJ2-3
ASSSELGADTQY
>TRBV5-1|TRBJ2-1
ASSRGLAGGPYNEQF
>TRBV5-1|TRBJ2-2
ASSGDGRGTGELF
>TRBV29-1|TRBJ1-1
SVGPRDTEAF
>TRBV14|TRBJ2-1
ASSQVIGTSGGARGSYNEQF
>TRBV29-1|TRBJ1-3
SVEGVGRSGNTIY
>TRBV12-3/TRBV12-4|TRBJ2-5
ASTGPQGAQETQY
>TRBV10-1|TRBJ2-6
ASSEVQASSGANVLT
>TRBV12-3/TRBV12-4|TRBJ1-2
ASRERTGLGNYGYT
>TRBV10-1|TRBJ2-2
ASSESGGTTGELF
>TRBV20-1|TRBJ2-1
SARRPSNSYNEQF
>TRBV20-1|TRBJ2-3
SARKTGTDTQY
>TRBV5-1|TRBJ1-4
ASSLAYRLGEKLF
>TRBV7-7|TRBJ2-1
ASSPTPNSYNEQF
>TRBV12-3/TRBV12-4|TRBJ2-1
ASSPPGQRGGNEQF
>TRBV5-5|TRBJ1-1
ASSRDRGRTEAF
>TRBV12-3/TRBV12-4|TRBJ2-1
ATHQGGNEQF
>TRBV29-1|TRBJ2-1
SVEDPSGPYNEQF
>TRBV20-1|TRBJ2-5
SASVGTNQETQY
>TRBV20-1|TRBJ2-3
SARDLAGTSTDTQY
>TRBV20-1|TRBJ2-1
SARVGWGAPGQLSYNEQF
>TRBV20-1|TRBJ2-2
SARGRGGRNTGELF
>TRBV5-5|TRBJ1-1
ASSWAGQSNSEAF
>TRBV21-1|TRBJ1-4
ANRGGGPGEKLF
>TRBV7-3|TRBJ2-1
ASSLTRTGFSEQF
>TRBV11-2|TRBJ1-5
ASSIAEGQPQH
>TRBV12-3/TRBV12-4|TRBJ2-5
ASSLAGTETQY
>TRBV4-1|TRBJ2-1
ASSQLGFYNEQF
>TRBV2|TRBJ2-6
ASGGSFTGANVLT
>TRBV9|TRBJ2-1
ASSVGAGNEQF
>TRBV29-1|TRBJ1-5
SVLQGSNQPQH
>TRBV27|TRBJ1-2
ASSLRGGGYGYT
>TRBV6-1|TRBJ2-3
ASNHETSTDTQY
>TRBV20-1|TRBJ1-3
SASASASVGNTIY
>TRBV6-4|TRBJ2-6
ASTPGPGANVLT
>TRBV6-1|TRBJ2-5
ASREGYQETQY
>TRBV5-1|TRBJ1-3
ASSLAEGGAGNTIY
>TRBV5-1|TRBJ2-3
ASSLKKDTQY
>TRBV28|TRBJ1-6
ASSLSGVGVKSPLH
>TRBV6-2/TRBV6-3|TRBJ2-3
ASVSGGADTQY
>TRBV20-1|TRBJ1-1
SARHPRGLKNTEAF
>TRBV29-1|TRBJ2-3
SVAPGGSDTQY
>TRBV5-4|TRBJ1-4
ASSLGRTGANEKLF
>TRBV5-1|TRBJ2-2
ASSLASLDTGELF
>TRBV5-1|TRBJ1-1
ASSGETGVGTEAF